This T cell receptor (beta chain) was sequenced for a study of T-cell reconstitution after alpha-beta-depleted transplantation in children. The CDR3 is 14 residues long. The germline V and J ends were trimmed by 2 bases and 0 bases, with 7 bases remaining between them. Looked up from germline, CDR1 is KGHDR and CDR2 is SFDVKD. Overall study results and limits: The study traced high day-60 TCRbeta diversity in some patients to surviving recipient T cells and thymic progenitors.

TCRbeta library construction was performed incorporating unique molecular identifiers. TCRdb re-called the PCR reads with MiXCR, one entry per CDR3 protein. Of some 460,000 distinct CDR3 sequences in the sample, about 17% are singletons; the top ten hold approximately 28%. In its sample, this clonotype was seen a few times. Its specificity is unknown. The specimen comprised PBMCs, mostly from graft donor cells, sampled 360 days after TCRalphabeta/CD19-depleted stem cell transplant. The chain uses TRBV24-1 and TRBJ2-7; possibly TRBD1 for D (6 bases). This receptor was identified in a boy less than two years old who had a stem cell transplant for Wiskott-Aldrich syndrome, so the T cells may come from the graft donor. In DNA, the CDR3 is TGTGCCACCAGTGATTCGGACAGCTCCTACGAGCAGTACTTC. Its translation is CATSDSDSSYEQYF.